These 6 T cell receptor beta chains came from one sample sequenced in a study of T cell repertoires in cytomegalovirus infection. TCRdb fed the reads into MiXCR, producing one record per CDR3 protein. The sample comprises about 460,000 distinct CDR3 sequences, about 11% of which are singletons, and 10% rests with the top ten. The sample consisted of PBMCs. The receptors derive from a human donor in good health (CMV status not recorded). Some clones in this sample may be carry-over from other donors' samples.

This clonotype was counted ten times or more. The V gene is TRBV28, the J gene TRBJ1-1; no firm D call. Trimming cost V 5 bases and J 0 bases, with 4 bases left between them. Germline V CDR1 and CDR2: MDHEN, SYDVKM. CDR3 length: 12 amino acids. The CDR3 protein is CASSGVNTEAFF. Here the CDR3 DNA reads TGTGCCAGCAGTGGAGTGAACACTGAAGCTTTCTTT.

The chain has TRBV18 and TRBJ1-1; 7 nucleotides match TRBD1. Germline CDR1 reads KGHSH; CDR2 reads LQKENI. There are 15 residues in the CDR3. J gave up 2 bases and V 3 bases, and 6 bases lay outside the gene matches. The CDR3 DNA follows: TGTGCCAGCTCACCTGGGACAGTCATAAACACTGAAGCTTTCTTT. It codes for CASSPGTVINTEAFF.

This clonotype was seen ten or more times. J is TRBJ2-7 and V is TRBV7-2; 10 bases map to TRBD2. The CDR3 consists of 15 residues. Germline V gene sequence: CDR1 SGHTA, CDR2 FQGNSA. After removal of 6 bases from V and 3 bases from J, the junction contained 8 bases not matched to a gene. The CDR3 spells CASSSWEREGYEQYF. CDR3 coding DNA: TGTGCCAGCAGTTCTTGGGAGCGGGAGGGCTACGAGCAGTACTTC.

This clonotype occurred many times. The chain combines TRBV11-2 with TRBJ2-7, with 7 bases aligning to TRBD1. Trimming removed 6 bases from V and 3 bases from J; junction bases left unmatched: 14. The CDR3 spans 16 residues. The germline gives CDR1 SGHAT, CDR2 FQNNGV. CDR3 protein: CASRPAPGTVNYEQYF. The CDR3 region has the DNA TGTGCCAGCAGGCCCGCCCCCGGGACAGTGAACTACGAGCAGTACTTC. The complete variable domain, with remaining parts taken from reference TRBV11-2 and TRBJ2-7, reads EAGVAQSPRYKIIEKRQSVAFWCNPISGHATLYWYQQILGQGPKLLIQFQNNGVVDDSQLPKDRFSAERLKGVDSTLKIQPAKLEDSAVYLCASRPAPGTVNYEQYFGPGTRLTVT.

The chain uses TRBV10-3 and TRBJ1-1; D is uncertain. The CDR3 spans 13 residues. Germline V gives CDR1 ENHRY, CDR2 SYGVKD. The germline V and J ends were trimmed by 6 bases and 1 base, with 9 bases remaining between them. The CDR3 nucleotides read TGTGCCATCAGGGACTTACCGAACACTGAAGCTTTCTTT. It translates to CAIRDLPNTEAFF.

There are many counts of this clonotype. The chain joins TRBV3-1 to TRBJ2-2; D gene uncertain. This CDR3 has 12 amino acids. The germline V gene has CDR1 LGHDT and CDR2 YNNKEL (reference sequence). Trimming pared 0 bases from V and 5 bases from J, leaving 1 base between. CDR3 DNA sequence: TGTGCCAGCAGCCAAGAGACCGGGGAGCTGTTTTTT. Translation: CASSQETGELFF.